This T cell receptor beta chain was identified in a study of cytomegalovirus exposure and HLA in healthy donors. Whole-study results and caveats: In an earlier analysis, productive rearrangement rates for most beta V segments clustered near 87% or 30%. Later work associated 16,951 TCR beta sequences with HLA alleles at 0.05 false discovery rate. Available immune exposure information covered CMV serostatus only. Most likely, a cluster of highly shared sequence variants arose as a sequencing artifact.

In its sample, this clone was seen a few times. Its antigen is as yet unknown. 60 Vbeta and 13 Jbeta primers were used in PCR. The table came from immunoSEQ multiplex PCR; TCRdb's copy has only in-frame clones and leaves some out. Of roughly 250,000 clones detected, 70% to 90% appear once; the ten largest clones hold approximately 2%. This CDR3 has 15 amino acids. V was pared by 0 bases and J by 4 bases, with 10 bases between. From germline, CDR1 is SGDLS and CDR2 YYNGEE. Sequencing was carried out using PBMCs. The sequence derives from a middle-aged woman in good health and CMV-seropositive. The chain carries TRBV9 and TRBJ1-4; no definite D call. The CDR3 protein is CASSVDGSDNEKLFF. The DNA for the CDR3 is TGTGCCAGCAGCGTAGATGGCTCCGATAATGAAAAACTGTTTTTT.